The 22 T cell receptor beta chains given below trace back to one sample, sequenced in a study of cytotoxic CD8 clonotypes in ibrutinib-treated CLL. Profiling relied on immunoSEQ multiplex PCR, and the TCRdb table lists in-frame clones only, not all of them. The sample consists of approximately 100,000 clones, around 73% of them appearing once. Sequences were derived from PBMCs, sampled after 12 months of ibrutinib treatment. The receptors shown here come from a human donor with chronic lymphocytic leukemia.

The chain is built from TRBV11-3 and TRBJ2-1; D not resolved. Trimming stripped 1 base from V and 3 bases from J, with 7 bases between. The CDR3 has 14 residues. In germline, CDR1 is SGHNT, CDR2 YENEEA. The CDR3 loop reads CASSLGTDYNEQFF. The CDR3 DNA sequence: TGTGCCAGCAGCTTAGGGACGGACTACAATGAGCAGTTCTTC.

This chain joins TRBV14 and TRBJ1-1; D is undetermined. The CDR3 has 16 residues. Germline lookup yields CDR1 SGHDN and CDR2 FVKESK. Trimming pared 1 base from V and 0 bases from J, leaving 12 bases between. The CDR3 is CASSQVSFRLNTEAFF. DNA of the CDR3: TGTGCCAGCAGCCAAGTCTCATTTAGGCTGAACACTGAAGCTTTCTTT.

This clone was detected only once. The chain joins TRBV10-3 to TRBJ2-5; 7 nucleotides match TRBD1. V lost 4 bases and J lost 5; bases outside the gene matches: 10. The V gene's germline CDR1 is ENHRY and CDR2 SYGVKD. This CDR3 spans 15 amino acids. This CDR3 reads CAISGTGGSRETQYF. In nucleotides, the CDR3 is TGTGCCATCAGTGGGACAGGTGGGAGTCGGGAGACCCAGTACTTC.

V gene TRBV19 combines with J gene TRBJ2-1; 9 nucleotides match TRBD2. The length of the CDR3 is 14 residues. Germline loops: CDR1 LNHDA, CDR2 SQIVND (reference sequence). V was clipped by 5 bases and J by 9 bases; unmatched bases: 8. The CDR3 nucleotides are TGTGCCAGTAGTGCCTCGTTGACTAGCGGTGAGCAGTTCTTC. This gives the protein CASSASLTSGEQFF.

The chain has TRBV5-1 and TRBJ2-7; the D is unclear. Germline-derived CDR1 and CDR2 are SGHRS and YFSETQ. This CDR3 is built from 14 residues. V gave up 0 bases and J gave up 5 bases, with 12 bases separating them. The CDR3 reads CASSLGHPSDEQYF. CDR3 coding DNA: TGCGCCAGCAGCTTGGGCCACCCCAGCGACGAGCAGTACTTC.

The chain joins TRBV5-1 to TRBJ2-5, with 8 bases that match TRBD1. V shed 4 bases, J shed 6 bases, and the junction held 5 bases outside the gene matches. The germline V gene has CDR1 SGHRS and CDR2 YFSETQ. The CDR3 runs to 13 residues. Written as DNA, the CDR3 is TGCGCCAGCAGCGCAGGACAGGGAAAGACCCAGTACTTC. It yields the protein CASSAGQGKTQYF.

The chain recombines TRBV7-2 with TRBJ2-4, with a possible D match to TRBD2 (5 bases). Germline CDR1 reads SGHTA; CDR2 reads FQGNSA. This CDR3 spans 14 amino acids. V lost 5 bases, J lost 0 bases, and 8 bases lay in between. The CDR3 loop reads CASSRRLAKNIQYF. The CDR3 nucleotides are TGTGCCAGCAGCAGGAGGTTAGCCAAAAACATTCAGTACTTC.

This clone was seen a single time. The DNA for the CDR3 is TGTGCCAGCAGCCTAGGACGGGGACCGATCAACTATGGCTACACCTTC. This sequence encodes CASSLGRGPINYGYTF. The J gene is TRBJ1-2, the V gene TRBV7-8; tentative D call: TRBD1 (5 bases). The V end was cut by 5 bases, the J end by 2 bases, with 18 bases between. From germline, CDR1 is SGHVS and CDR2 FQNEAQ. The CDR3 contains 16 residues.

The V and J genes are TRBV5-1 and TRBJ2-7; D gene uncertain. The CDR3 totals 12 residues. Germline lookup yields CDR1 SGHRS and CDR2 YFSETQ. V lost 0 bases, J lost 5 bases, and 6 bases lay in between. The CDR3 DNA sequence: TGCGCCAGCAGCTTGGTCTTGAACGAGCAGTACTTC. Protein sequence: CASSLVLNEQYF. Together with reference TRBV5-1 and TRBJ2-7, the CDR3 gives the full variable domain: KAGVTQTPRYLIKTRGQQVTLSCSPISGHRSVSWYQQTPGQGLQFLFEYFSETQRNKGNFPGRFSGRQFSNSRSEMNVSTLELGDSALYLCASSLVLNEQYFGPGTRLTVT.

CDR3: CASRLEGGTDEQYF. DNA of the CDR3: TGTGCCAGCAGACTAGAGGGGGGGACGGACGAGCAGTACTTC. The chain combines TRBV11-3 with TRBJ2-7; TRBD2 is a possible D gene (7 bases). The CDR3 consists of 14 residues. The V and J ends lost 6 bases and 5 bases respectively, with 17 bases between them. Per the germline V gene, CDR1 is SGHNT and CDR2 is YENEEA.

This clone was detected a few times. The chain joins TRBV19 to TRBJ1-1, with 7 bases identical to TRBD1. CDR1 is LNHDA and CDR2 is SQIVND in the germline V gene (reference sequence). The CDR3 contains 13 residues. V was clipped by 9 bases and J by 3 bases; unmatched bases: 7. CDR3 in amino acids: CASSQGWDTEAFF. CDR3 bases: TGTGCCAGCTCACAGGGGTGGGACACTGAAGCTTTCTTT.

This chain uses TRBV30 with TRBJ1-1, with D uncertain. The CDR3 is made up of 14 amino acids. Deletions cut 0 bases from V and 4 bases from J, with 12 bases between. The germline V gene has CDR1 GTSNPN and CDR2 SVGIG (reference sequence). The CDR3 reads CAWSVLGLGTEAFF. Written as DNA, the CDR3 is TGTGCCTGGAGTGTACTCGGTTTGGGCACTGAAGCTTTCTTT. The entire variable domain, with the rest obtained from reference TRBV30 and TRBJ1-1, is as follows: SQTIHQWPATLVQPVGSPLSLECTVEGTSNPNLYWYRQAAGRGLQLLFYSVGIGQISSEVPQNLSASRPQDRQFILSSKKLLLSDSGFYLCAWSVLGLGTEAFFGQGTRLTVV.

CDR3 sequence (DNA): TGTGCCATCAGTGGAGAGGCTGGATCACCCCTCCACTTT. This translates into CAISGEAGSPLHF. The chain uses TRBV10-3 and TRBJ1-6; D gene uncertain. This CDR3 is built from 13 residues. Per germline, CDR1 ENHRY and CDR2 SYGVKD. The V end was cut by 4 bases, the J end by 10 bases, with 11 bases between.

The V and J genes are TRBV2 and TRBJ2-2; D call uncertain. The V gene's germline CDR1 is SNHLY and CDR2 FYNNEI. The ends were cut back, 1 base at V and 5 bases at J, with 5 bases in the middle. The CDR3 runs 13 residues. CDR3 nucleotide sequence: TGTGCCAGCAGTGAAGGATTTACCGGGGAGCTGTTTTTT. Its protein is CASSEGFTGELFF.

This chain uses TRBV5-4 with TRBJ2-5; D might be TRBD2 (5 bases). The germline gives CDR1 SGHNT, CDR2 YYREEE (reference sequence). V was trimmed by 0 bases and J by 4 bases, leaving 10 bases between them. The CDR3 is made up of 14 amino acids. CDR3 sequence: CASSLGGSRETQYF. The CDR3 bases are TGTGCCAGCAGCTTGGGAGGGAGCCGAGAGACCCAGTACTTC. Supplemented by reference TRBV5-4 and TRBJ2-5, the full variable domain reads ETGVTQSPTHLIKTRGQQVTLRCSSQSGHNTVSWYQQALGQGPQFIFQYYREEENGRGNFPPRFSGLQFPNYSSELNVNALELDDSALYLCASSLGGSRETQYFGPGTRLLVL.

This chain connects TRBV30 to TRBJ1-1; D call uncertain. The germline V gene has CDR1 GTSNPN and CDR2 SVGIG (reference sequence). V lost 5 bases and J lost 3, with 13 bases in between. The CDR3 is 13 amino acids. The CDR3: CAWADATYTEAFF. Written as DNA, the CDR3 is TGTGCCTGGGCCGACGCAACATACACTGAAGCTTTCTTT.

The CDR3 nucleotides are TGTGCCAGCAGCCGGAGCACGAAGGGTACAGATACGCAGTATTTT. Its translation is CASSRSTKGTDTQYF. This sequence joins TRBV11-2 and TRBJ2-3; D not resolved. Germline V lookup: CDR1 SGHAT, CDR2 FQNNGV. The CDR3 runs 15 residues. The V gene lost 5 bases and the J gene lost 3 bases, with 15 bases spanning the gap.

V usage is TRBV11-2 and J usage is TRBJ1-2, with D tentatively TRBD1 (6 bases). Germline lookup yields CDR1 SGHAT and CDR2 FQNNGV. The germline V and J ends were trimmed by 0 bases and 8 bases, with 7 bases remaining between them. CDR3 length equals 12 residues. The CDR3 nucleotides are TGTGCCAGCAGCTTAGATAGGGGGGGCTACACCTTC. Encoded protein: CASSLDRGGYTF.

V usage is TRBV7-9 and J usage is TRBJ1-3, with D perhaps matching TRBD1 (5 bases). This CDR3 is built from 16 residues. Trimming removed 1 base at V and 6 bases at J, with 16 bases between. Looked up from germline, CDR1 is SEHNR and CDR2 is FQNEAQ (reference sequence). The CDR3 DNA reads as TGTGCCAGCAGCTTAGTAGCCCCCGGGACGGCAAACACCATATATTTT. Translating gives CASSLVAPGTANTIYF.

The chain joins TRBV7-2 to TRBJ1-1; D is unresolved. CDR3 size: 15 residues. Germline loops: CDR1 SGHTA, CDR2 FQGNSA. V dropped 3 bases and J dropped 1 base, with 12 bases sitting between them. The CDR3 reads CASSFYRDRNTEAFF. Here the CDR3 DNA reads TGTGCCAGCAGCTTTTATAGGGATAGGAACACTGAAGCTTTCTTT.

The chain couples TRBV27 to TRBJ2-1, with TRBD2 matching over 12 bases. The germline V gene encodes CDR1 MNHEY and CDR2 SMNVEV (reference sequence). Trimming cost V 6 bases and J 4 bases; bases outside gene matches: 7. The CDR3 covers 16 residues. Written as DNA, the CDR3 is TGTGCCAGCAGGACCCTGACTAGCGGGGGATACAATGAGCAGTTCTTC. This codes for CASRTLTSGGYNEQFF.

This chain links TRBV7-2 with TRBJ2-2; D is unclear. The CDR3 loop spans 16 amino acids. With 1 base removed from V and 0 bases from J, the gap between germline ends came to 9 bases. The V gene's germline CDR1 is SGHTA and CDR2 FQGNSA. The CDR3, as DNA: TGTGCCAGCAGCTTAGAGGGAAAATCGAACACCGGGGAGCTGTTTTTT. Translation: CASSLEGKSNTGELFF. The whole variable domain, remainder taken from reference TRBV7-2 and TRBJ2-2, is GAGVSQSPSNKVTEKGKDVELRCDPISGHTALYWYRQSLGQGLEFLIYFQGNSAPDKSGLPSDRFSAERTGGSVSTLTIQRTQQEDSAVYLCASSLEGKSNTGELFFGEGSRLTVL.